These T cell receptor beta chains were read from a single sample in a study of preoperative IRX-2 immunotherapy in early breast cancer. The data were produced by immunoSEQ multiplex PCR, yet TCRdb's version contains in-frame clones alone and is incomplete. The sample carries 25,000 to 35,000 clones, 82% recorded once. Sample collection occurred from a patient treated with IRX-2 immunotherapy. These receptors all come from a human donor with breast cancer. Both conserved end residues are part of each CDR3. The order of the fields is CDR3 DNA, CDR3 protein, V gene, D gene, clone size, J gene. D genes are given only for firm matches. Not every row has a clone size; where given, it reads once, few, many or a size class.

cdr3_nt: TGTGCCAGCAGCTTAACCGGACTAGCGGGGGAGCAGTACTTC
cdr3_aa: CASSLTGLAGEQYF
v_call: TRBV11-3
d_call: TRBD2
clone_size: few
j_call: TRBJ2-7

cdr3_nt: TGCGCCAGCAGCCTACGGACAGGGGGAGTGTCCGAGCAGTACTTC
cdr3_aa: CASSLRTGGVSEQYF
v_call: TRBV5-1
d_call: TRBD1
clone_size: .
j_call: TRBJ2-7

cdr3_nt: TGTGCCAGCAGCAGGGGGGGGAGGATGAACACTGAAGCTTTCTTT
cdr3_aa: CASSRGGRMNTEAFF
v_call: TRBV11-3
d_call: .
clone_size: .
j_call: TRBJ1-1

cdr3_nt: TGTGCCAGCAGCTCCGTTTCAAGGGGGGCCTACAATGAGCAGTTCTTC
cdr3_aa: CASSSVSRGAYNEQFF
v_call: TRBV11-3
d_call: .
clone_size: .
j_call: TRBJ2-1

cdr3_nt: TGTGCCAGCAGTGAAGCGCCCGGGACAGGGGATTCACCCCTCCACTTT
cdr3_aa: CASSEAPGTGDSPLHF
v_call: TRBV9
d_call: TRBD1
clone_size: .
j_call: TRBJ1-6

cdr3_nt: TGCGCCAGCCGGGGGGGCAGGGAGACGTCCGAAGCTTTCTTT
cdr3_aa: CASRGGRETSEAFF
v_call: TRBV10-2
d_call: .
clone_size: few
j_call: TRBJ1-1

cdr3_nt: TGTGCCAGCAGTACGGGACAGGGGGTCGAAGCTTTCTTT
cdr3_aa: CASSTGQGVEAFF
v_call: TRBV6-8
d_call: TRBD1
clone_size: .
j_call: TRBJ1-1

cdr3_nt: TGTGCCTGGAATAGCGGGGGAGGTGGATCACCCCTCCACTTT
cdr3_aa: CAWNSGGGGSPLHF
v_call: TRBV30
d_call: .
clone_size: few
j_call: TRBJ1-6

cdr3_nt: TGTGCCAGCAGCAGAAGGGAGACTGAAGCTTTCTTT
cdr3_aa: CASSRRETEAFF
v_call: TRBV6-8
d_call: .
clone_size: .
j_call: TRBJ1-1

cdr3_nt: TGTGCCAGCAGTCGGGGGATAGAGGGGCAGCCCCAGCATTTT
cdr3_aa: CASSRGIEGQPQHF
v_call: TRBV6-8
d_call: .
clone_size: .
j_call: TRBJ1-5

cdr3_nt: TGTGCCAGCAGCCCCACAGGGAACACTGAAGCTTTCTTT
cdr3_aa: CASSPTGNTEAFF
v_call: TRBV2
d_call: .
clone_size: .
j_call: TRBJ1-1

cdr3_nt: TGTGCCAGCAGCCCACAGGGAGGAGCTAATGAAAAACTGTTTTTT
cdr3_aa: CASSPQGGANEKLFF
v_call: TRBV11-3
d_call: .
clone_size: .
j_call: TRBJ1-4

cdr3_nt: TGTGCCAGCAGTCCCACCCGGGGGGCTAACTATGGCTACACCTTC
cdr3_aa: CASSPTRGANYGYTF
v_call: TRBV11-3
d_call: .
clone_size: few
j_call: TRBJ1-2

cdr3_nt: TGCGCCAGCAGCAACTCGGGGGCGAGGAACACCGGGGAGCTGTTTTTT
cdr3_aa: CASSNSGARNTGELFF
v_call: TRBV5-1
d_call: .
clone_size: .
j_call: TRBJ2-2

cdr3_nt: TGTGCCAGCAGTCTTGAGCCCGGCTTGAACACTGAAGCTTTCTTT
cdr3_aa: CASSLEPGLNTEAFF
v_call: TRBV28
d_call: .
clone_size: once
j_call: TRBJ1-1

cdr3_nt: TGCGCCAGCAGCTTCGGGACACTTTACACCGGGGAGCTGTTTTTT
cdr3_aa: CASSFGTLYTGELFF
v_call: TRBV5-1
d_call: .
clone_size: .
j_call: TRBJ2-2

cdr3_nt: TGTGCCAGCCATTGGTTAGGGGGGACAGGGCCAACCGGGGAGCTGTTTTTT
cdr3_aa: CASHWLGGTGPTGELFF
v_call: TRBV11-3
d_call: TRBD1
clone_size: .
j_call: TRBJ2-2

cdr3_nt: TGTGCCAGCAGCCACCGCCTGGCGGGACTAGATAATGAGCAGTTCTTC
cdr3_aa: CASSHRLAGLDNEQFF
v_call: TRBV11-3
d_call: TRBD2
clone_size: .
j_call: TRBJ2-1

cdr3_nt: TGCGCCAGCAGACAACGTCCGACAGCCTCTACGAACACCGGGGAGCTGTTTTTT
cdr3_aa: CASRQRPTASTNTGELFF
v_call: TRBV5-1
d_call: .
clone_size: .
j_call: TRBJ2-2

cdr3_nt: TGTGCCAGCAGTTTATCCGGGTGGACTAGCGGGGGGCATACCTACGAGCAGTACTTC
cdr3_aa: CASSLSGWTSGGHTYEQYF
v_call: TRBV22-1
d_call: .
clone_size: .
j_call: TRBJ2-7

cdr3_nt: TGCAGCGTTGAACTCGTCTACAATGAGCAGTTCTTC
cdr3_aa: CSVELVYNEQFF
v_call: TRBV29-1
d_call: .
clone_size: .
j_call: TRBJ2-1

cdr3_nt: TGTGCCAGCAGCTTGGAATCCCAGGGGTGGTACGAGCAGTACTTC
cdr3_aa: CASSLESQGWYEQYF
v_call: TRBV11-3
d_call: .
clone_size: .
j_call: TRBJ2-7

cdr3_nt: TGTGCCAGCAGAAGGAGGGTAGACAAGGATAGCGAAAAACTGTTTTTT
cdr3_aa: CASRRRVDKDSEKLFF
v_call: TRBV6-8
d_call: .
clone_size: .
j_call: TRBJ1-4

cdr3_nt: TGTGCCAGCAGTAGGGACAGGGACTATGGCTACACCTTC
cdr3_aa: CASSRDRDYGYTF
v_call: TRBV9
d_call: TRBD1
clone_size: .
j_call: TRBJ1-2

cdr3_nt: TGTGCCAGCAGTTATGGGGCAGGGGAAATCGCGGCGGCTGGCTACACCTTC
cdr3_aa: CASSYGAGEIAAAGYTF
v_call: TRBV6-8
d_call: .
clone_size: .
j_call: TRBJ1-2